The sequence of this TCR beta chain was determined in a study of T cell responses to AZD1222 COVID-19 vaccine. Study-level findings and limits: Only a handful of people who got AZD1222 tested seropositive at baseline. In a largely white British group with more females than males, clonal diversity was possibly underestimated. Repertoire collection took place solely once the T cell response had peaked. A reported finding is that nearly half of spike-specific TCRs target unmutated variant regions.

As concerns this clone: The antigen remains unidentified.

Assay: immunoSEQ multiplex PCR; the TCRdb copy retains only in-frame clones and omits some. The sample lists some 130,000 clones, about nine tenths occurring once. Trimming shortened V by 1 base and J by 4 bases, and 1 base separated the two germline ends. The germline CDR1 and CDR2 sequences are LNHDA and SQIVND (reference sequence). CDR3 size: 11 residues. This TCR was sampled from an adult in good health. The V gene is TRBV19, the J gene TRBJ1-2; D is unresolved. The input for sequencing was peripheral blood, taken on day 0 of AZD1222 vaccination. The CDR3 reads CASSIGYGYTF. CDR3 DNA: TGTGCCAGTAGTATAGGCTATGGCTACACCTTC.